These 2 T cell receptor beta chains came from one sample sequenced in a study of vaccination and CD4 T cells after COVID-19. No antigens are known for them. Once obtained from cultured CD4+ T cells, the DNA was sequenced using the Oncomine TCR Beta short-read assay. TCRdb redid the calling of the PCR reads with MiXCR, one entry per CDR3 protein. The sample has 20,000 to 25,000 distinct CDR3 sequences; roughly 45% are singletons. Treatment meaning: approximately 10-day PBMC culture with coronavirus spike peptide pools or control peptides (ViraFEST assay). Material for sequencing was CD4+ T cells from blood, cultured in vitro. These receptors were obtained from a human donor who had recovered from COVID-19.

This chain uses TRBV20-1 with TRBJ2-3; 8 positions match TRBD2. The germline gives CDR1 DFQATT, CDR2 SNEGSKA (reference sequence). The CDR3 is 15 residues long. V shed 5 bases, J shed 1 base, and the junction held 8 bases outside the gene matches. The CDR3 nucleotides read TGCAGTGCTGCTAACCCGACTAGCGGCACAGATACGCAGTATTTT. This translates into CSAANPTSGTDTQYF.

As concerns this clonotype: A junction end diverges from the germline sequence, so it may reflect a read error. The chain has TRBV5-3 and TRBJ2-7, with D uncertain. Being an ORF, TRBV5-3 has a function that is uncertain. This CDR3 contains 13 residues. Here the CDR3 reads CASSLGGNYEQYF. The DNA of the CDR3 is TGTGCCAGCAGCTTGGGCGGAAACTACGAGCAGTACTTC.